This T cell receptor beta chain was recovered during a study of naive and memory T cell subsets. The V gene lost 0 bases and the J gene lost 7 bases, with 9 bases spanning the gap. The germline V gene has CDR1 MNHEY and CDR2 SVGAGI. CDR3 length equals 13 residues. Two oligonucleotides, mixed equimolar, formed the beta constant-region primer covering TRBC1 and TRBC2. Four rounds of PCR amplified the ligated cDNA using nested alpha and beta constant-region primers plus SP2. TCRdb reprocessed the UMI-ligation and nested PCR reads with MiXCR, giving one entry per CDR3 protein. The sample consists of more than 120,000 distinct CDR3 sequences, under 25% of them appearing once. General study points: From naive to CM, EM and EMRA, diversity decreased and Gini increased. Naive repertoires, especially CD8, held a few larger clonotypes, possibly memory cells re-expressing CD45RA.

This clonotype turned up a few times. What it binds is unknown. The chain employs TRBV6-5 and TRBJ1-2; weak D call: TRBD1 (5 bases). Source material: naive CD8+ T cells from blood. The sequence derives from a human donor in good health. The CDR3 is CASSYSIGGGYTF. The CDR3 nucleotides read TGTGCCAGCAGTTACTCGATCGGGGGTGGCTACACCTTC.